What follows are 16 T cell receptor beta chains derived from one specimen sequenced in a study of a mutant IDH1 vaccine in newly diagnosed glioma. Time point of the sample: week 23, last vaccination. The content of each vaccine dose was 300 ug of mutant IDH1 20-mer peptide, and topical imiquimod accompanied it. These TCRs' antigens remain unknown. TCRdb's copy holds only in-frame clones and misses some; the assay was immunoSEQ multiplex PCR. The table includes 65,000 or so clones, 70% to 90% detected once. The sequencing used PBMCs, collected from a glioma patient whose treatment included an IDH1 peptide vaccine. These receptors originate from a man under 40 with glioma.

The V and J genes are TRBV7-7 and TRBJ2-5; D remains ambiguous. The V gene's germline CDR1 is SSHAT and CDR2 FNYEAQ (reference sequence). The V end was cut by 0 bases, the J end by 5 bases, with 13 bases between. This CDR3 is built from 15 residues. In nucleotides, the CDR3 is TGTGCCAGCAGCTTAGCCGCGACAAGGACGGAGACCCAGTACTTC. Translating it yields CASSLAATRTETQYF.

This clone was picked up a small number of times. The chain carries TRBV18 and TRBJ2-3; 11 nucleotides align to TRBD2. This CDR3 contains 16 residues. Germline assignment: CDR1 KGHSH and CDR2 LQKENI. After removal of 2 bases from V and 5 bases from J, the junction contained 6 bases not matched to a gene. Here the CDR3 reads CASSPGTSGGLDTQYF. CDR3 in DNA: TGTGCCAGCTCACCAGGAACTAGCGGGGGTTTAGATACGCAGTATTTT.

For the CDR3, the DNA is TGTGCCAGTAGTATAATCGGGGGGCCAGATACGCAGTATTTT. Protein product: CASSIIGGPDTQYF. V is TRBV19 and J is TRBJ2-3, with D tentatively TRBD2 (7 bases). This CDR3 has 14 amino acids. Germline V CDR1 and CDR2: LNHDA, SQIVND (reference sequence). The V end lost 2 bases, the J end lost 4 bases, and 10 bases lay between the germline ends.

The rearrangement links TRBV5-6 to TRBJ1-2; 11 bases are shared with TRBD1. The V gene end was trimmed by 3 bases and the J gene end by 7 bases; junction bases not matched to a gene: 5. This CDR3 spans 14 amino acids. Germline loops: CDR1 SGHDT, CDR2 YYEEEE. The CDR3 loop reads CASSSDRGPAGYTF. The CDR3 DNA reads TGTGCCAGCAGCTCGGACAGGGGGCCGGCTGGCTACACCTTC.

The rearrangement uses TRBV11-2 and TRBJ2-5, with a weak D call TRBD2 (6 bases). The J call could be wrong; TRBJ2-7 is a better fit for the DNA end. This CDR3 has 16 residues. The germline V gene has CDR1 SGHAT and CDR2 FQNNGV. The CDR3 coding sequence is TGTGCCAGCAGCTTAGGAGGGGTTGGGGGAGGCTACGAGCAGTACTTC. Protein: CASSLGGVGGGYEQYF.

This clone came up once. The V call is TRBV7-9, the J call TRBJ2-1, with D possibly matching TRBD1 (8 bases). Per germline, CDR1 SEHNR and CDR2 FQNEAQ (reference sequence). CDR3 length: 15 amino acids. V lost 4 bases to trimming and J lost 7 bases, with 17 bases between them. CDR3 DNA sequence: TGTGCCAGCAGCTCCGGACAGGGAGGGAGGAATGAGCAGTTCTTC. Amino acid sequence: CASSSGQGGRNEQFF. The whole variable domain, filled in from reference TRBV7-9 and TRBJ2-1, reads DTGVSQNPRHKITKRGQNVTFRCDPISEHNRLYWYRQTLGQGPEFLTYFQNEAQLEKSRLLSDRFSAERPKGSFSTLEIQRTEQGDSAMYLCASSSGQGGRNEQFFGPGTRLTVL.

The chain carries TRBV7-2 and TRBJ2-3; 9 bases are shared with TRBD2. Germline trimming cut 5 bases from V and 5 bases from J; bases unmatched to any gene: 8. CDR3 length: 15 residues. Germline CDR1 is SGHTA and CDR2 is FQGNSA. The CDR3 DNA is TGTGCCAGCAGCCCGCGGGGGGGGGCGGAAGATACGCAGTATTTT. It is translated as CASSPRGGAEDTQYF.

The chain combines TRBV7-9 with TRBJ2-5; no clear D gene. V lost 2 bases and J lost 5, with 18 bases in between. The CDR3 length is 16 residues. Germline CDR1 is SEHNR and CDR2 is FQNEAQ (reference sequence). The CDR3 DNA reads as TGTGCCAGCAGCTTAAATGTCGTCGGCTGGGCGGAGACCCAGTACTTC. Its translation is CASSLNVVGWAETQYF.

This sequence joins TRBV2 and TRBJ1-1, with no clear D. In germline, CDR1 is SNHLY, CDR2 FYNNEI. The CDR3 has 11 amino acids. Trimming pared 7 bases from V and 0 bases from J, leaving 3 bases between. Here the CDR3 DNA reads TGTGCCAGCACTATGAACACTGAAGCTTTCTTT. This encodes CASTMNTEAFF.

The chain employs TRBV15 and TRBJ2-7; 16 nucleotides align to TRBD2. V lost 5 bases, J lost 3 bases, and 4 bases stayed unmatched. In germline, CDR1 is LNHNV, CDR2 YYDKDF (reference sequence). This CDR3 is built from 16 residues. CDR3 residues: CATSRGTSGGDYEQYF. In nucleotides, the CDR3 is TGTGCCACCAGCCGGGGGACTAGCGGGGGGGACTACGAGCAGTACTTC.

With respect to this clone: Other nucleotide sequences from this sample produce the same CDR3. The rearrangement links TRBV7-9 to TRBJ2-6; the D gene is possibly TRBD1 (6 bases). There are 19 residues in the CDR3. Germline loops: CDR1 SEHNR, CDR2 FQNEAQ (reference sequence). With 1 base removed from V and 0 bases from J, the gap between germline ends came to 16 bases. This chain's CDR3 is CASSLVRGSSFSGANVLTF. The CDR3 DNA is TGTGCCAGCAGCTTAGTTAGGGGGTCATCATTCTCTGGGGCCAACGTCCTGACTTTC.

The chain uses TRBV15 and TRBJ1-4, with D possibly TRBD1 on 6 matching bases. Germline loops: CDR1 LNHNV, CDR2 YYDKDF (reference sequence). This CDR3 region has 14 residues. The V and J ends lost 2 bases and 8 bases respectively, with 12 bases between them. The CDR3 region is CATSRLGRGEKLFF. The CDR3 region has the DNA TGTGCCACCAGCAGATTGGGAAGGGGGGAAAAACTGTTTTTT.

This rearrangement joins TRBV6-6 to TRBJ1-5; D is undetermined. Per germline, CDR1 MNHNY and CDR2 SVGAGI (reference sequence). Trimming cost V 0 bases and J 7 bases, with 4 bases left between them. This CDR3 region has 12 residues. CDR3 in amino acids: CASSYSKQPQHF. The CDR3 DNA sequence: TGTGCCAGCAGTTACTCGAAACAGCCCCAGCATTTT.

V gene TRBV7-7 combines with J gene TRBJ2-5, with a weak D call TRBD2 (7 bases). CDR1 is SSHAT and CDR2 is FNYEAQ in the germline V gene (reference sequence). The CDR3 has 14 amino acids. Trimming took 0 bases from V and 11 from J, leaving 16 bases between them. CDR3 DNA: TGTGCCAGCAGCTTAGCGGCGGGGGCCGAAGCTCAGTACTTC. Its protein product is CASSLAAGAEAQYF.

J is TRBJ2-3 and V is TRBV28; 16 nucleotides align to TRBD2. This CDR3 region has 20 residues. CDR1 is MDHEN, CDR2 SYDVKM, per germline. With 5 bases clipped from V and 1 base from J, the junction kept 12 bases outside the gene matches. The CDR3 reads CASSPIHGTSGGAGTDTQYF. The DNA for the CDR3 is TGTGCCAGCAGTCCAATCCATGGGACTAGCGGGGGGGCGGGCACAGATACGCAGTATTTT.

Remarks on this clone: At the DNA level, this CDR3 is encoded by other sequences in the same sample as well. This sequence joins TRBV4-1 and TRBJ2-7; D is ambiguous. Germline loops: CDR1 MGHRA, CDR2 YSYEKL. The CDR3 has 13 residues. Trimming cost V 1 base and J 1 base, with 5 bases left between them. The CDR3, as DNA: TGCGCCAGCAGCCAAGGGGATTCCTACGAGCAGTACTTC. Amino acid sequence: CASSQGDSYEQYF.